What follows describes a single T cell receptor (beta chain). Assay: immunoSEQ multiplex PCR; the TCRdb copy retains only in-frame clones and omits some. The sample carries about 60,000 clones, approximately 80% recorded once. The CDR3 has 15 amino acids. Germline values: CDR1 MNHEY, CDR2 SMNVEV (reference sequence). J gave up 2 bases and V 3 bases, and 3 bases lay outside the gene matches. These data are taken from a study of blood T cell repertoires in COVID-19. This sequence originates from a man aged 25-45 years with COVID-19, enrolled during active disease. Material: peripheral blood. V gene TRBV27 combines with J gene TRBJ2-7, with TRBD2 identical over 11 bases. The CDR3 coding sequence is TGTGCCAGCAGTTTTACTAGCGGGAGAGCCTACGAGCAGTACTTC. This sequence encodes CASSFTSGRAYEQYF.